The 15 T cell receptor beta chains below come from one sample, sequenced in a study of T cell repertoires and HLA-DP antigens. Method: immunoSEQ multiplex PCR; TCRdb's copy keeps in-frame clones and lacks some. The sample includes over 60,000 clones, around four fifths of them seen just once. These receptors have no known antigen. Sample: CD4+ T cells from PBMCs. These receptors all stem from a man between 60 and 75 years old in good health and CMV-seronegative.

With regard to this clone: At one boundary the junction diverges from the germline segment, which might be a read error. The chain joins TRBV14 to TRBJ1-5; a possible D gene is TRBD1 (6 bases). The CDR3 spans 17 residues. The germline V gene has CDR1 SGHDN and CDR2 FVKESK. The CDR3: CASNQLGQFNYNQPQHF. DNA for the CDR3: TGTGCCAGCAACCAATTAGGACAGTTTAATTACAATCAGCCCCAGCATTTT.

The chain uses TRBV6-5 and TRBJ2-7; D remains unclear. This CDR3 has 15 amino acids. Per the germline V gene, CDR1 is MNHEY and CDR2 is SVGAGI. V was cut by 0 bases and J by 3 bases, with 12 bases left in between. CDR3 loop: CASSYSISGNYEQYF. The CDR3 DNA reads as TGTGCCAGCAGTTACTCGATTTCCGGTAACTACGAGCAGTACTTC.

The genes are TRBV30 and TRBJ2-2, with TRBD2 identical over 10 bases. This CDR3 comprises 17 residues. V lost 8 bases, J lost 3 bases, and 15 bases stayed unmatched. Germline V CDR1 and CDR2: GTSNPN, SVGIG (reference sequence). CDR3 bases: TGTGCCAAAAAGGAGGGGCTAGCGGGAGTGTACACCGGGGAGCTGTTTTTT. As protein: CAKKEGLAGVYTGELFF.

This chain uses TRBV30 with TRBJ1-2; no clear D. V was cut by 0 bases and J by 8 bases, with 10 bases left in between. The CDR3 runs to 12 residues. Germline V gene sequence: CDR1 GTSNPN, CDR2 SVGIG (reference sequence). CDR3 coding DNA: TGTGCCTGGAGTGTAGGTGGTCCCGGCTACACCTTC. Its protein product is CAWSVGGPGYTF.

V and J are TRBV18 and TRBJ2-7; tentatively, D is TRBD1 or TRBD2 (7 bases each). V was cut by 6 bases and J by 1 base, with 16 bases left in between. Germline loops: CDR1 KGHSH, CDR2 LQKENI. The CDR3 runs to 15 residues. The CDR3 here is CASSSTGRGSYEQYF. The CDR3 DNA follows: TGTGCCAGCTCGTCGACAGGGAGGGGGTCCTACGAGCAGTACTTC.

The chain carries TRBV4-3 and TRBJ2-5; 10 bases are a match to TRBD2. With 1 base clipped from V and 5 bases from J, the junction kept 4 bases outside the gene matches. Germline V gene lookup returns CDR1 LGHNA and CDR2 YSLEER. The length of the CDR3 is 15 residues. The CDR3 bases are TGCGCCAGCAGCCAAGCTAGCGGGGGTGGGGAGACCCAGTACTTC. Its protein product is CASSQASGGGETQYF.

The chain is built from TRBV14 and TRBJ2-5; 11 bases agree with TRBD2. CDR3 size: 16 residues. The ends lost 3 bases at V and 5 bases at J; junction bases unmatched: 8. The germline CDR1 and CDR2 sequences are SGHDN and FVKESK. CDR3 sequence (DNA): TGTGCCAGCAGCCACCTTAGCGGGAGGGCCGGGGAGACCCAGTACTTC. Translated: CASSHLSGRAGETQYF.

In this sample, this clone turned up a few times. The chain links TRBV5-4 to TRBJ2-1; the D gene is possibly TRBD1 (5 bases). Per the germline V gene, CDR1 is SGHNT and CDR2 is YYREEE (reference sequence). The CDR3 has 16 residues. V was clipped by 0 bases and J by 2 bases, with 12 bases between them. The DNA for the CDR3 is TGTGCCAGCAGCTTGGGGGGCCCCGATCCCTACAATGAGCAGTTCTTC. Translating it yields CASSLGGPDPYNEQFF.

This clone was counted a single time. V is TRBV2 and J is TRBJ2-5, with a tentative D call TRBD1 (6 bases). Germline loops: CDR1 SNHLY, CDR2 FYNNEI. Trimming removed 5 bases at V and 2 bases at J, with 12 bases between. The CDR3 has 14 residues. The DNA for the CDR3 is TGTGCCAGCAGTACTGGACAGTATCAAGAGACCCAGTACTTC. Translated: CASSTGQYQETQYF.

This sequence joins TRBV7-2 and TRBJ2-5; D is uncertain. V lost 4 bases to trimming and J lost 7 bases, with 13 bases between them. CDR1 and CDR2 (germline): SGHTA, FQGNSA. This CDR3 is built from 13 residues. The DNA for the CDR3 is TGTGCCAGCAGCTACCCGACTTCCGCGACCCAGTACTTC. This encodes CASSYPTSATQYF.

This chain joins TRBV5-1 and TRBJ1-1; no clear D gene. The CDR3 runs to 15 residues. V gave up 2 bases and J gave up 3 bases, with 14 bases separating them. Germline V gene data show CDR1 as SGHRS and CDR2 as YFSETQ. The CDR3 here is CASSLQPAGDTEAFF. The CDR3 DNA reads as TGCGCCAGCAGCTTACAGCCGGCGGGTGACACTGAAGCTTTCTTT.

The chain uses TRBV2 and TRBJ1-6; 9 bases agree with TRBD1. The CDR3 loop spans 16 amino acids. J was trimmed by 7 bases and V by 5 bases; bases with no gene match: 9. Germline-derived CDR1 and CDR2 are SNHLY and FYNNEI. The CDR3 loop reads CASSLTGTGRNSPLHF. The CDR3 DNA follows: TGTGCCAGCAGTCTCACCGGGACAGGGAGGAATTCACCCCTCCACTTT.

V usage is TRBV4-3 and J usage is TRBJ2-1; 12 nucleotides line up with TRBD2. This CDR3 spans 16 amino acids. Germline values: CDR1 LGHNA, CDR2 YSLEER. Trimming took 4 bases from V and 4 from J; bases not matched to a gene: 5. The CDR3 reads CASSPFGTSGYNEQFF. Here the CDR3 DNA reads TGCGCCAGCAGCCCATTCGGGACTAGCGGGTACAATGAGCAGTTCTTC.

The J gene is TRBJ2-2, the V gene TRBV7-2; D is undetermined. The CDR3 loop spans 14 amino acids. Trimming shortened V by 5 bases and J by 1 base, and 8 bases separated the two germline ends. Per the germline V gene, CDR1 is SGHTA and CDR2 is FQGNSA. CDR3 DNA: TGTGCCAGCAGCGCTTATAGGAACACCGGGGAGCTGTTTTTT. Protein product: CASSAYRNTGELFF.

V gene TRBV28 combines with J gene TRBJ2-3; 9 bases match TRBD2. The CDR3 is 16 residues long. Unmatched junction bases numbered 11, after V lost 5 bases and J lost 5 bases. Germline assignment: CDR1 MDHEN and CDR2 SYDVKM. The CDR3 coding sequence is TGTGCCAGCAGTCCCTGGGCGGGGGGGCATGTAGATACGCAGTATTTT. This sequence encodes CASSPWAGGHVDTQYF.